The 14 T cell receptor beta chains in this list originate from one sample, sequenced in a study of CD8+ T cells in alopecia areata. RNA was isolated and reverse transcribed to cDNA, the sequencing template. Generated by immunoSEQ multiplex PCR, the TCRdb table keeps only in-frame clones and is missing some. The table shows about 130,000 clones, with around three fifths occurring only once. The material sequenced was CD4+ T cells sorted from blood, taken at week 0. Source of these receptors: a human donor with alopecia areata.

This chain connects TRBV7-2 to TRBJ2-1; 11 bases align to TRBD2. The CDR3 is 15 amino acids. Germline values: CDR1 SGHTA, CDR2 FQGNSA. V lost 5 bases, J lost 6 bases, and 6 bases stayed unmatched. The CDR3: CASSISSGGSNEQFF. DNA of the CDR3: TGTGCCAGCAGCATATCTAGCGGGGGGAGCAATGAGCAGTTCTTC. The variable domain in full, completed from reference TRBV7-2 and TRBJ2-1, reads GAGVSQSPSNKVTEKGKDVELRCDPISGHTALYWYRQSLGQGLEFLIYFQGNSAPDKSGLPSDRFSAERTGGSVSTLTIQRTQQEDSAVYLCASSISSGGSNEQFFGPGTRLTVL.

V is TRBV2 and J is TRBJ2-5; TRBD2 agrees at 7 bases. This CDR3 is built from 15 residues. V was pared by 7 bases and J by 1 base, with 9 bases of the junction left unmatched. Germline CDR1 is SNHLY and CDR2 is FYNNEI. The CDR3 protein is CASTPGTKIQETQYF. Written as DNA, the CDR3 is TGTGCCAGCACCCCCGGGACTAAAATCCAAGAGACCCAGTACTTC. Full variable domain (outside the CDR3, taken from reference TRBV2 and TRBJ2-5): EPEVTQTPSHQVTQMGQEVILRCVPISNHLYFYWYRQILGQKVEFLVSFYNNEISEKSEIFDDQFSVERPDGSNFTLKIRSTKLEDSAMYFCASTPGTKIQETQYFGPGTRLLVL.

The genes are TRBV30 and TRBJ1-5; no clear D gene. The CDR3 loop spans 13 amino acids. The V gene lost 2 bases and the J gene lost 7 bases, with 12 bases spanning the gap. CDR1 is GTSNPN, CDR2 SVGIG, per germline (reference sequence). In nucleotides, the CDR3 is TGTGCCTGGAGTAAGGACGTTCGACAGCCCCAGCATTTT. This codes for CAWSKDVRQPQHF.

This clone appeared a few times. This chain joins TRBV10-3 and TRBJ2-7, with 12 bases matching TRBD1. V was clipped by 3 bases and J by 7 bases; unmatched bases: 10. This CDR3 spans 16 amino acids. Germline V gives CDR1 ENHRY, CDR2 SYGVKD. The CDR3 sequence is CAISDGQGQGAYEQYF. The CDR3 DNA reads as TGTGCCATCAGTGACGGACAGGGACAGGGGGCGTATGAGCAGTACTTC.

This chain uses TRBV6-6 with TRBJ2-5; 8 bases line up with TRBD1. The CDR3 is 15 residues long. J gave up 0 bases and V 2 bases, and 2 bases lay outside the gene matches. Germline-derived CDR1 and CDR2 are MNHNY and SVGAGI (reference sequence). Here the CDR3 DNA reads TGTGCCAGCAGTTACCGGGACAGGTACCAAGAGACCCAGTACTTC. It encodes CASSYRDRYQETQYF.

This clone has just a few counts. The chain couples TRBV7-2 to TRBJ2-7, with TRBD1 matching 10 bases. This CDR3 has 13 amino acids. Germline V gene data show CDR1 as SGHTA and CDR2 as FQGNSA. V lost 3 bases, J lost 4 bases, and 0 bases stayed unmatched. CDR3 sequence: CASSLDRGYEQYF. In DNA form, the CDR3 reads TGTGCCAGCAGCTTGGACAGGGGGTACGAGCAGTACTTC.

This clone has a single count. The chain uses TRBV7-6 and TRBJ2-7; a weak D match, TRBD2 (7 bases). CDR3 length equals 15 residues. Germline CDR1 and CDR2: SGHVS and FNYEAQ. V was trimmed by 5 bases and J by 1 base, leaving 15 bases between them. The CDR3 spells CASSRGDIGSYEQYF. In DNA, the CDR3 is TGTGCCAGCAGCCGGGGGGACATTGGGTCCTACGAGCAGTACTTC.

V and J are TRBV30 and TRBJ2-7, with D possibly being TRBD1 (6 bases). This CDR3 has 14 residues. Trimming left V 0 bases short and J 6 bases short, with 15 bases between. Germline CDR1 and CDR2: GTSNPN and SVGIG (reference sequence). In DNA, the CDR3 is TGTGCCTGGAGTGTAAAGGGAAAAGGGGGCGAGCAGTACTTC. Translated, it gives CAWSVKGKGGEQYF.

J is TRBJ1-3 and V is TRBV6-6; D gene uncertain. From germline, CDR1 is MNHNY and CDR2 SVGAGI (reference sequence). V gave up 2 bases and J gave up 2 bases, with 13 bases separating them. The CDR3 totals 16 residues. CDR3 bases: TGTGCCAGCAGTTACGACGGGGTCGGAACTGGAAACACCATATATTTT. It is translated as CASSYDGVGTGNTIYF.

This chain links TRBV14 with TRBJ2-7; 14 nucleotides line up with TRBD2. The V gene's germline CDR1 is SGHDN and CDR2 FVKESK. This CDR3 is 14 amino acids long. V lost 4 bases and J lost 6; bases outside the gene matches: 2. For the CDR3, the DNA is TGTGCCAGCAGCCTGGGACTAGCGGGGGTCGAGCAGTACTTC. It encodes CASSLGLAGVEQYF.

V is TRBV30 and J is TRBJ1-2; D might be TRBD1 (6 bases). The CDR3 is made up of 13 amino acids. V was clipped by 3 bases and J by 8 bases, with 16 bases between them. Germline V lookup: CDR1 GTSNPN, CDR2 SVGIG (reference sequence). The DNA of the CDR3 is TGTGCCTGGAGCTCCGCGGGGGCCGGAGGCTACACCTTC. Protein product: CAWSSAGAGGYTF.

The V call is TRBV2, the J call TRBJ2-1; maybe TRBD2 (6 bases). CDR1 SNHLY and CDR2 FYNNEI come from the germline V gene. The CDR3 sequence is 15 residues long. With 6 bases removed from V and 1 base from J, the gap between germline ends came to 13 bases. In DNA, the CDR3 is TGTGCCAGCAGGGAGGACTACCCATCCTACAATGAGCAGTTCTTC. It specifies CASREDYPSYNEQFF. Combining the CDR3 with reference TRBV2 and TRBJ2-1 gives the whole variable domain EPEVTQTPSHQVTQMGQEVILRCVPISNHLYFYWYRQILGQKVEFLVSFYNNEISEKSEIFDDQFSVERPDGSNFTLKIRSTKLEDSAMYFCASREDYPSYNEQFFGPGTRLTVL.

V usage is TRBV5-4 and J usage is TRBJ1-1; TRBD1 might be the D (5 bases). The CDR3 is 12 amino acids. With 6 bases removed from V and 10 bases from J, the gap between germline ends came to 16 bases. The germline CDR1 and CDR2 sequences are SGHNT and YYREEE (reference sequence). The CDR3 coding sequence is TGTGCCAGCACCTCTGGGGGGAGAAGAGCTTTCTTT. Its translation is CASTSGGRRAFF.

This clone was seen a handful of times. The chain links TRBV10-3 to TRBJ1-5; D gene ambiguous. Per the germline V gene, CDR1 is ENHRY and CDR2 is SYGVKD. The V end lost 3 bases, the J end lost 1 base, and 7 bases lay between the germline ends. CDR3 size: 14 residues. CDR3: CAISDRLSNQPQHF. In DNA, the CDR3 is TGTGCCATCAGTGACAGACTGAGCAATCAGCCCCAGCATTTT.